This passage covers 11 T cell receptor beta chains from one sample sequenced in a study of shared clonotypes between healthy human individuals. Terminally differentiated effector memory CD45RA+ cells were excluded from the naive CD8 cells, which were CD45RO-negative and positively selected for CCR7. This table comes from immunoSEQ multiplex PCR, and its TCRdb copy is limited to in-frame clones, with some not included. The sample shows around 1,900,000 clones, just under 95% of them seen only once. Sequencing used naive CD8+ T cells from PBMCs. Every receptor here comes from a man aged 18-30 years in good health. Some clones in this sample may be carry-over from other donors' samples.

The chain recombines TRBV7-6 with TRBJ2-7; D remains unclear. There are 12 residues in the CDR3. Deletions cut 3 bases from V and 6 bases from J, with 9 bases between. CDR1 is SGHVS, CDR2 FNYEAQ, per germline. CDR3 sequence reads: CASSFVRGEQYF. Written as DNA, the CDR3 is TGTGCCAGCAGCTTCGTGCGTGGCGAGCAGTACTTC.

The chain uses TRBV27 and TRBJ2-1; 8 bases line up with TRBD2. The J segment lost 9 bases and the V segment lost 5 bases, leaving 12 bases of the junction unmatched. CDR3 length: 15 amino acids. Germline V gene sequence: CDR1 MNHEY, CDR2 SMNVEV (reference sequence). Here the CDR3 reads CASSPSGSFAGEQFF. CDR3 bases: TGTGCCAGCAGTCCAAGCGGGAGCTTCGCCGGTGAGCAGTTCTTC.

Here the CDR3 reads CASSVSTSSGNTIYF. CDR3 bases: TGTGCCAGCAGCGTCTCAACGAGCTCTGGAAACACCATATATTTT. The V and J genes are TRBV9 and TRBJ1-3, with no clear D. V lost 2 bases to trimming and J lost 0 bases, with 9 bases between them. The length of the CDR3 is 15 residues. Germline V gives CDR1 SGDLS, CDR2 YYNGEE. Using reference TRBV9 and TRBJ1-3 for the parts outside the CDR3, the full variable domain is DSGVTQTPKHLITATGQRVTLRCSPRSGDLSVYWYQQSLDQGLQFLIQYYNGEERAKGNILERFSAQQFPDLHSELNLSSLELGDSALYFCASSVSTSSGNTIYFGEGSWLTVV.

The chain employs TRBV10-3 and TRBJ1-2; a weak D match, TRBD1 (5 bases). CDR1 ENHRY and CDR2 SYGVKD come from the germline V gene. The V end lost 1 base, the J end lost 4 bases, and 13 bases lay between the germline ends. This CDR3 contains 15 residues. The CDR3 DNA reads TGTGCCATCAGTGAGTTACCGGGACCCCCCTATGGCTACACCTTC. Encoded protein: CAISELPGPPYGYTF.

The chain recombines TRBV5-4 with TRBJ1-3, with D possibly matching TRBD1 (6 bases). V lost 2 bases to trimming and J lost 7 bases, with 13 bases between them. Germline V gene sequence: CDR1 SGHNT, CDR2 YYREEE (reference sequence). This CDR3 spans 14 amino acids. CDR3 nucleotide sequence: TGTGCCAGCAGCTTTCGGGGGGGGCCGAACACCATATATTTT. It yields the protein CASSFRGGPNTIYF.

The chain links TRBV27 to TRBJ2-7; weak D call: TRBD2 (5 bases). CDR3 length equals 13 residues. The V gene lost 6 bases and the J gene lost 1 base, with 10 bases spanning the gap. Germline CDR1 is MNHEY and CDR2 is SMNVEV (reference sequence). CDR3 protein: CASSPDWSYEQYF. CDR3 DNA sequence: TGTGCCAGCAGCCCGGACTGGTCCTACGAGCAGTACTTC.

The chain carries TRBV11-2 and TRBJ2-7, with D maybe TRBD1 (6 bases). The CDR3 runs to 15 residues. CDR1 is SGHAT, CDR2 FQNNGV, per germline. V was shortened by 5 bases and J by 4 bases, with 18 bases between the two germline ends. This chain's CDR3 is CASSDTNRVRYEQYF. The CDR3 DNA reads TGTGCCAGCAGCGACACCAACAGGGTACGGTACGAGCAGTACTTC.

The rearrangement joins TRBV2 to TRBJ2-1; a weak D match, TRBD1 (6 bases). The CDR3 loop spans 16 amino acids. Germline V CDR1 and CDR2: SNHLY, FYNNEI. Trimming pared 8 bases from V and 0 bases from J, leaving 17 bases between. The CDR3 protein is CASPPRQGSSYNEQFF. CDR3 nucleotide sequence: TGTGCCAGCCCCCCCCGGCAGGGGAGCTCCTACAATGAGCAGTTCTTC.

This clone came up once. The same CDR3 also results from other DNA sequences found in this sample. The J gene is TRBJ2-1, the V gene TRBV6-6; D gene ambiguous. This CDR3 contains 13 residues. Germline CDR1 MNHNY, CDR2 SVGAGI (reference sequence). V lost 0 bases to trimming and J lost 4 bases, with 4 bases between them. CDR3 DNA sequence: TGTGCCAGCAGTTACTCGGGGTACAATGAGCAGTTCTTC. It encodes CASSYSGYNEQFF.

The rearrangement joins TRBV7-8 to TRBJ1-4; D gene unclear. Germline V gene lookup returns CDR1 SGHVS and CDR2 FQNEAQ. CDR3 length: 18 residues. The V end was cut by 2 bases, the J end by 0 bases, with 16 bases between. The CDR3 DNA sequence: TGTGCCAGCAGCTTATTCGCGAGGCGGGGATCAACTAATGAAAAACTGTTTTTT. It is translated as CASSLFARRGSTNEKLFF.

The chain uses TRBV7-9 and TRBJ2-3; TRBD2 aligns across 12 bases. V shed 5 bases, J shed 0 bases, and the junction held 6 bases outside the gene matches. Germline V CDR1 and CDR2: SEHNR, FQNEAQ (reference sequence). The CDR3 runs 17 residues. The DNA for the CDR3 is TGTGCCAGCAGCCCGCGGACTAGCGGGGAGAGCACAGATACGCAGTATTTT. The encoded protein is CASSPRTSGESTDTQYF. The variable domain in full, with the rest retrieved from reference TRBV7-9 and TRBJ2-3, is DTGVSQNPRHKITKRGQNVTFRCDPISEHNRLYWYRQTLGQGPEFLTYFQNEAQLEKSRLLSDRFSAERPKGSFSTLEIQRTEQGDSAMYLCASSPRTSGESTDTQYFGPGTRLTVL.